This TCR beta chain was recovered during a study of blood T cell repertoires in COVID-19 (TCRdb year 2020). At the level of the whole study: The collaborator samples originated in the United States, Italy and Spain and spanned the acute and convalescent phases of COVID-19. Where HLA class I and class II types were available, the types were taken from metadata supplied by the sample provider, not from assay-based typing. Sample metadata almost always included a de-identified subject ID, COVID-19 status, age in years and sex. The material from the prospective study consisted of cDNA or gDNA derived from T cells, B-cell-depleted T cells, or PBMCs. Subjects who had been exposed to COVID-19, were actively infected with it, or had recovered from it provided the deeply sampled blood TCRbeta repertoires that made up the dataset. Samples came from the ongoing ImmuneRACE study (first 160 participants) plus 1,254 subjects from 6 global collaborators. The repertoires were made available in a free public database intended to serve as a resource for research on the immune response to SARS-CoV-2.

Looking up the germline V gene (reference sequence) yields CDR1 MNHNY and CDR2 SVGAGI. Its CDR3 holds 20 amino acids, cysteine through phenylalanine. Only the CDR3 DNA is retained, 60 bases long and in frame from the first base. V trim: 6 bases; J trim: 0 bases; unmatched bases: 20. Here is what the overall study found, with its caveats: The amount of clinical and demographic metadata varied by source and participant and was provided uncurated.

Each collaborating institution followed its own protocols to collect whole blood in K2EDTA tubes. For TCRbeta analysis, collaborator samples were shipped as frozen whole blood, as isolated PBMCs, or as DNA extracted from either sample type. A note on this clone: The target of this receptor is not known. The input lacks base qualities; no much larger clone sits a single base away.

TCRbeta CDR3 regions were amplified from genomic DNA by means of the immunoSEQ Assay, a bias-controlled multiplex PCR. Per the source publication's procedure: The number of nucleated cells in each sample was estimated from the amplification of reference gene primers within the assay. To quantify the absolute abundance of each unique TCRbeta CDR3 rearrangement, sequence reads were collapsed and filtered. Productive Simpson clonality was computed per sample as the square root of Simpson's diversity index over productive rearrangements. The source is immuneACCESS, and TCRdb retained only in-frame sequences with V and J called. Part of the clones is not carried over; for the studies checked, unresolved V genes explain less than half of this, and the remainder is unexplained. The DNA was the basis for D and trimming; V, J and clone size are from that table. The sample has roughly 170,000 clones on record, 74% of them singletons. The top ten clones comprise around 3% of the sample.

The sequence was obtained from a woman older than 75 with acute or convalescent COVID-19. The V gene is TRBV6-6 and the J gene is TRBJ1-5; TRBD1 agrees with 7 junctional bases. Sequencing input: peripheral blood. CDR3 reads: CASSLRAAWDSDVSNQPQHF. The base sequence is TGTGCCAGCAGCCTCAGGGCAGCTTGGGACAGCGACGTTAGCAATCAGCCCCAGCATTTT.